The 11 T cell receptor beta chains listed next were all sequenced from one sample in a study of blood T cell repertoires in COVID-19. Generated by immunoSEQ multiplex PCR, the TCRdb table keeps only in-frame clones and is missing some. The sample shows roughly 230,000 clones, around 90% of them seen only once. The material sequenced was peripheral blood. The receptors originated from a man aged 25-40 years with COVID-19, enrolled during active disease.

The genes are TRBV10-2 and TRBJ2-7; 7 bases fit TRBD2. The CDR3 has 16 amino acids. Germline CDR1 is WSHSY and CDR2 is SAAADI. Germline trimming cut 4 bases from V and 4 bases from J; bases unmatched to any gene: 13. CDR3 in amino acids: CASSAAGSPQLYEQYF. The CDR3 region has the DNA TGCGCCAGCAGTGCAGCGGGGTCCCCTCAATTATACGAGCAGTACTTC.

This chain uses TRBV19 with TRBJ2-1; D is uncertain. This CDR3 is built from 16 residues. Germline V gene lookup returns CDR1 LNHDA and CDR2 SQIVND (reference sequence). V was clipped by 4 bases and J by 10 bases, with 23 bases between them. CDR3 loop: CASSTTSLVAAVEQFF. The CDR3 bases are TGTGCCAGTAGTACAACATCCCTTGTGGCTGCGGTGGAGCAGTTCTTC. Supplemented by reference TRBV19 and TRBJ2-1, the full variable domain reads DGGITQSPKYLFRKEGQNVTLSCEQNLNHDAMYWYRQDPGQGLRLIYYSQIVNDFQKGDIAEGYSVSREKKESFPLTVTSAQKNPTAFYLCASSTTSLVAAVEQFFGPGTRLTVL.

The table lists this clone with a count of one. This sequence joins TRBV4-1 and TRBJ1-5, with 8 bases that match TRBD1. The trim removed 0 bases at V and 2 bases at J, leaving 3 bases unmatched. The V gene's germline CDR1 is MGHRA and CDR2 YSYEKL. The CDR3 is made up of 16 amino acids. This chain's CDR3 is CASSQEPRGRNQPQHF. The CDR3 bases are TGCGCCAGCAGCCAAGAGCCCAGGGGGCGCAATCAGCCCCAGCATTTT.

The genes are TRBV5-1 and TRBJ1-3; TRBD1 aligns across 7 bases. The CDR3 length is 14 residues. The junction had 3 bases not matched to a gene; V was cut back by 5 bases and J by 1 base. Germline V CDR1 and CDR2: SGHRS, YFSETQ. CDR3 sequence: CASSPQGSGNTIYF. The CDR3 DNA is TGCGCCAGCAGTCCACAGGGGTCTGGAAACACCATATATTTT.

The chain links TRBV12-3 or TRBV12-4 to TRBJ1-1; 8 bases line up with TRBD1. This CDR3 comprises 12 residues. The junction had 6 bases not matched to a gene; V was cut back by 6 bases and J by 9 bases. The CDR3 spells CASSTGGTKAFF. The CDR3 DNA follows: TGTGCCAGCAGCACAGGGGGTACTAAAGCTTTCTTT.

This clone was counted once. The DNA of the CDR3 is TGTGCTTGTGGGCGCACAGGTAACACTGAAGCTTTCTTT. Residues: CACGRTGNTEAFF. The genes are TRBV12-3 or TRBV12-4 and TRBJ1-1, with D perhaps TRBD1 (5 bases). This CDR3 has 13 amino acids.

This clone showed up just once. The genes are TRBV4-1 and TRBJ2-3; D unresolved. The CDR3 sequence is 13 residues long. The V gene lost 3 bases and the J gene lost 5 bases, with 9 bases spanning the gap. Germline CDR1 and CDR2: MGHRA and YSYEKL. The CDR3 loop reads CASSQGYIDTQYF. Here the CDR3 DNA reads TGCGCCAGCAGCCAGGGCTATATAGATACGCAGTATTTT.

The CDR3: CASYYTGGNTEAFF. CDR3 sequence (DNA): TGTGCCAGCTATTATACAGGGGGGAACACTGAAGCTTTCTTT. V is TRBV6-4 and J is TRBJ1-1, with TRBD1 matching over 8 bases. The germline V gene has CDR1 MRHNA and CDR2 SNTAGT. V shed 8 bases, J shed 1 base, and the junction held 6 bases outside the gene matches. This CDR3 region has 14 residues.

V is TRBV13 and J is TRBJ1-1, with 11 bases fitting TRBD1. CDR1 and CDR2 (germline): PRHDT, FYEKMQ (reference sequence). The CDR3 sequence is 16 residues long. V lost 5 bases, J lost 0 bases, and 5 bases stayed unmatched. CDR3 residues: CASSRSGQGVNTEAFF. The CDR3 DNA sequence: TGTGCCAGCAGCCGGTCGGGACAGGGGGTGAACACTGAAGCTTTCTTT.

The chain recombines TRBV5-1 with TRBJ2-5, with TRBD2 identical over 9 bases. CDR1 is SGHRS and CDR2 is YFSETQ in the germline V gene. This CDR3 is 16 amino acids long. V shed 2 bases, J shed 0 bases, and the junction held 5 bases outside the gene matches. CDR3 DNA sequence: TGCGCCAGCAGCTTCCCCCTAGCGGGGAACCAAGAGACCCAGTACTTC. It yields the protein CASSFPLAGNQETQYF. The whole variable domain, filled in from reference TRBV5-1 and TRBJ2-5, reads KAGVTQTPRYLIKTRGQQVTLSCSPISGHRSVSWYQQTPGQGLQFLFEYFSETQRNKGNFPGRFSGRQFSNSRSEMNVSTLELGDSALYLCASSFPLAGNQETQYFGPGTRLLVL.

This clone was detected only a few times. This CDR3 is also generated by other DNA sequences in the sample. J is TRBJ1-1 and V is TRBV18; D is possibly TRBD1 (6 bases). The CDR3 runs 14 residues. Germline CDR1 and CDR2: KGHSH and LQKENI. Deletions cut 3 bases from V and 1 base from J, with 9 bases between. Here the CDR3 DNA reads TGTGCCAGCTCACCCAGGGACAAGAACACTGAAGCTTTCTTT. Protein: CASSPRDKNTEAFF.